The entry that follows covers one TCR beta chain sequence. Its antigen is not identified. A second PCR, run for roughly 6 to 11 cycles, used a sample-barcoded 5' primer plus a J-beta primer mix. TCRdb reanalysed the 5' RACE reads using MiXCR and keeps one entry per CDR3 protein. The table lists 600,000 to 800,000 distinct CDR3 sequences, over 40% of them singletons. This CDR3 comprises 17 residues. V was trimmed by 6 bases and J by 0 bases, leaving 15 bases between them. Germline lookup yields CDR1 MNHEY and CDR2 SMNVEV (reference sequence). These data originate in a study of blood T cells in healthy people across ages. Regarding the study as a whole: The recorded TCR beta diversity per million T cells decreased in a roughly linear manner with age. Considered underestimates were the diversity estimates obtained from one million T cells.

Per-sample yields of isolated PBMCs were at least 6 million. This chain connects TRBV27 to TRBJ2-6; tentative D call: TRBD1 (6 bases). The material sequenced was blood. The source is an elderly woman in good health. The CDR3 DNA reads TGTGCCAGCAGGGGCTACGACAGGAACTCTGGGGCCAACGTCCTGACTTTC. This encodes CASRGYDRNSGANVLTF.